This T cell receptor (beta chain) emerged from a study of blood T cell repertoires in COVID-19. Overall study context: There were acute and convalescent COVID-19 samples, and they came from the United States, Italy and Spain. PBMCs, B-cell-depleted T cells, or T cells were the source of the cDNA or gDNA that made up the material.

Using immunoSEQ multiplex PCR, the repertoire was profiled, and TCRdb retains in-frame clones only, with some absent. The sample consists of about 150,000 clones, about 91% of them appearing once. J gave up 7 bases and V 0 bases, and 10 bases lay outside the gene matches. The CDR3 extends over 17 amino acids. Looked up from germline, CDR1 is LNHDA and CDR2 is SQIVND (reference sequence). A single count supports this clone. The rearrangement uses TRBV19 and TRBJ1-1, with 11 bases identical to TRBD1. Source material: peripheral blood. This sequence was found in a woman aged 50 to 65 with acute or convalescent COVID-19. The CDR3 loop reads CASSIDLDRGRPYEAFF. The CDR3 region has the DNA TGTGCCAGTAGTATAGATTTGGACAGGGGGCGCCCCTATGAAGCTTTCTTT.